This T cell receptor beta chain was captured by sequencing in a study of shared clonotypes between healthy human individuals. Study details: Each donor had three CD4 naive, three CD4 memory, two CD8 naive and one CD8 memory plate.

Study-level results: Memory subsets generally showed smaller estimated richness than naive subsets did. Represented genetic and exposure-history diversity was restricted by having few donors.

The CDR3 is 15 residues long. The ends lost 8 bases at V and 1 base at J; junction bases unmatched: 9. Germline CDR1 and CDR2: ENHRY and SYGVKD. A remark on this clone: Its target is not known.

Data came from immunoSEQ multiplex PCR; TCRdb stores just in-frame clones and leaves some out. This repertoire shows under 300,000 clones, about 69% found once; its top ten account for around 10%. This receptor was taken from a young man in good health. Sequenced: memory CD4+ T cells sorted from blood. The subset is: CD45RA-negative fraction. The chain links TRBV10-3 to TRBJ1-1; 8 bases are shared with TRBD1. CDR3 sequence (DNA): TGTGCCATCGGGGGATCAGGGGGCCGGAACACTGAAGCTTTCTTT. The encoded protein is CAIGGSGGRNTEAFF.